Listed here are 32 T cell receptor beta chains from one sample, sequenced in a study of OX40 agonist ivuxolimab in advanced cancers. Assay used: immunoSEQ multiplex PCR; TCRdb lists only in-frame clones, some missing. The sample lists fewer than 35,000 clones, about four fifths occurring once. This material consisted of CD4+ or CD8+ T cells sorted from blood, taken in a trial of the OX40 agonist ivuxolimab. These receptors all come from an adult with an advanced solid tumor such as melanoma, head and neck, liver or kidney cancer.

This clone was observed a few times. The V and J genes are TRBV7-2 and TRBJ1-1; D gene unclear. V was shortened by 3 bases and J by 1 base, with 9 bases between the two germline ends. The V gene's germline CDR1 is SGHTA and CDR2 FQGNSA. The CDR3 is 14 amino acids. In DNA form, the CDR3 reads TGTGCCAGCAGCTTCAGTCTATCGAACACTGAAGCTTTCTTT. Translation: CASSFSLSNTEAFF.

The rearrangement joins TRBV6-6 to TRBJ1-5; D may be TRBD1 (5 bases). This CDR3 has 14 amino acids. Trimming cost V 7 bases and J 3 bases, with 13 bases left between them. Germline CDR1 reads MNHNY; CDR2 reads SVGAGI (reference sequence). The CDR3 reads CASTVGPSNQPQHF. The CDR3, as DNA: TGTGCCAGCACGGTGGGACCTTCCAATCAGCCCCAGCATTTT.

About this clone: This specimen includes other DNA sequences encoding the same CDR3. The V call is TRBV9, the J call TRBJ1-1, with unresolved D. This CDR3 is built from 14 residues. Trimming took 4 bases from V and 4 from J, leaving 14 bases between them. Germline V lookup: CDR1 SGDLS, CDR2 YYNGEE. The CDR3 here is CASSPGTSVTEAFF. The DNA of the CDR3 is TGTGCCAGCAGCCCAGGAACGTCCGTCACTGAAGCTTTCTTT.

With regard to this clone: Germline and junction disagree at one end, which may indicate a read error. The DNA of the CDR3 is TGTGCCAGCAGTTTATCAACAGATCCCCCTGTCTTC. Protein sequence: CASSLSTDPPVF. The chain joins TRBV28 to TRBJ1-2; no clear D. The CDR3 spans 12 residues. Germline V gives CDR1 MDHEN, CDR2 SYDVKM.

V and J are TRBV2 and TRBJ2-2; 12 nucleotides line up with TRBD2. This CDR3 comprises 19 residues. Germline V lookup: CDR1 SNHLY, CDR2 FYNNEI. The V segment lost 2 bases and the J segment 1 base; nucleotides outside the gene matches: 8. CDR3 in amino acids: CASSERLAGGPGNTGELFF. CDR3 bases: TGTGCCAGCAGTGAACGCCTAGCGGGAGGGCCGGGGAACACCGGGGAGCTGTTTTTT.

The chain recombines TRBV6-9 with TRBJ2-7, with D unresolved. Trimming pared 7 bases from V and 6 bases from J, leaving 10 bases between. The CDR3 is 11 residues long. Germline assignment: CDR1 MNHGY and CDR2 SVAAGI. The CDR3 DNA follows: TGTGCCAGCAATTGGTGGAGCGAGCAGTACTTC. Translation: CASNWWSEQYF.

The CDR3 sequence: CASSLDGNQPQHF. CDR3 nucleotide sequence: TGTGCCAGCAGCTTAGACGGCAATCAGCCCCAGCATTTT. The rearrangement links TRBV7-2 to TRBJ1-5, with no clear D. Germline CDR1 is SGHTA and CDR2 is FQGNSA. Between the trimmed V and J ends, which lost 1 base and 2 bases, there was a span of 3 bases. This CDR3 is 13 amino acids long.

CDR3 nucleotides: TGTGCCAGCAGTGAATGGGTGGGGCGCATCTATGGCTACACCTTC. Translating gives CASSEWVGRIYGYTF. The J gene is TRBJ1-2, the V gene TRBV6-1; possibly TRBD1 for D (5 bases). The V and J ends lost 2 bases and 4 bases respectively, with 14 bases between them. Germline-derived CDR1 and CDR2 are MNHNS and SASEGT. This CDR3 comprises 15 residues.

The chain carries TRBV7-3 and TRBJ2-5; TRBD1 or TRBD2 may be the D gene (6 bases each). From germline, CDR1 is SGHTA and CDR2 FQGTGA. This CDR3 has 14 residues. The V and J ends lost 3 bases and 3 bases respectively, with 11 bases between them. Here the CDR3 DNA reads TGTGCCAGCAGCTTTGGAGGGGGTAAAGAGACCCAGTACTTC. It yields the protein CASSFGGGKETQYF.

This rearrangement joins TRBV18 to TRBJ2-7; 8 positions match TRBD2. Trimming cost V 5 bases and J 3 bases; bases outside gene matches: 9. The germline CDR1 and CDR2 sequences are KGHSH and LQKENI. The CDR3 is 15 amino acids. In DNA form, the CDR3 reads TGTGCCAGCTCAATCGGGAGCGGGAGTGTCTACGAGCAGTACTTC. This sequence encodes CASSIGSGSVYEQYF.

Written as DNA, the CDR3 is TGTGCCAGCAGCCAGGGGGCCGAGACCCAGTACTTC. The encoded protein is CASSQGAETQYF. This chain uses TRBV7-9 with TRBJ2-5, with 8 nucleotides matching TRBD1. Germline assignment: CDR1 SEHNR and CDR2 FQNEAQ (reference sequence). Losses at the gene ends were 5 bases for V and 5 bases for J; bases not matched to a gene: 1. This CDR3 region has 12 residues.

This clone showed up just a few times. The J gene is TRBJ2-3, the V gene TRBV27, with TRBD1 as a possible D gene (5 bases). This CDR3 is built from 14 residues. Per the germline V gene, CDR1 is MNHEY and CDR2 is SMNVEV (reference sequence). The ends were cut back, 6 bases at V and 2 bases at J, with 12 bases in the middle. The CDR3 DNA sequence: TGTGCCAGCAGACCCTTGGGGCTCACAGATACGCAGTATTTT. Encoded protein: CASRPLGLTDTQYF.

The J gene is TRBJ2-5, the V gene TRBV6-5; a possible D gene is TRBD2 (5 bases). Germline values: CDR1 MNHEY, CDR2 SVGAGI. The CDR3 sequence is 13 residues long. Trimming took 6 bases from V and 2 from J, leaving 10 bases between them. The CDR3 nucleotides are TGTGCCAGCAGCTCCCCGGGGCAAGAGACCCAGTACTTC. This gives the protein CASSSPGQETQYF.

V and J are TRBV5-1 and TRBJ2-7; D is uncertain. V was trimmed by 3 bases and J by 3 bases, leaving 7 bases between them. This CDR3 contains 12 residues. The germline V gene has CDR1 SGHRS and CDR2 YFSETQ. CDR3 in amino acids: CASSSNSYEQYF. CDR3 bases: TGCGCCAGCAGCTCAAACAGCTACGAGCAGTACTTC.

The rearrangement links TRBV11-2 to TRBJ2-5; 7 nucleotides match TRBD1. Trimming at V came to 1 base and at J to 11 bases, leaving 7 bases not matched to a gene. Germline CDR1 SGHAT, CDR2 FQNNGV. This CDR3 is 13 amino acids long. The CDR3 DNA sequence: TGTGCCAGCAGCTTAGGCACAGGGGTGCGGCAGTACTTC. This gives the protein CASSLGTGVRQYF.

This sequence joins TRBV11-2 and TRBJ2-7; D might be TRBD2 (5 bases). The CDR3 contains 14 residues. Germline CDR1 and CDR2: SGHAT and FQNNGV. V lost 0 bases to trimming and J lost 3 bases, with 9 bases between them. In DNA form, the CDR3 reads TGTGCCAGCAGCTTAGAGGTTGGGAGCTACGAGCAGTACTTC. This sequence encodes CASSLEVGSYEQYF. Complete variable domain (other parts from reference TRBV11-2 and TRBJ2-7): EAGVAQSPRYKIIEKRQSVAFWCNPISGHATLYWYQQILGQGPKLLIQFQNNGVVDDSQLPKDRFSAERLKGVDSTLKIQPAKLEDSAVYLCASSLEVGSYEQYFGPGTRLTVT.

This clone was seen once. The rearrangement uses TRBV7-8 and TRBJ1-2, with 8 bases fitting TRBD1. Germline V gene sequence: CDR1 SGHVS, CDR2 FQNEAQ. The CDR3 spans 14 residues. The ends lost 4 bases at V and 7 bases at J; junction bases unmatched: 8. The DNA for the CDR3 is TGTGCCAGCAGCTCGAGGACAGGGAGTTCTGGCTACACCTTC. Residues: CASSSRTGSSGYTF. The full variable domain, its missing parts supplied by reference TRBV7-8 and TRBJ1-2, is GAGVSQSPRYKVAKRGQDVALRCDPISGHVSLFWYQQALGQGPEFLTYFQNEAQLDKSGLPSDRFFAERPEGSVSTLKIQRTQQEDSAVYLCASSSRTGSSGYTFGSGTRLTVV.

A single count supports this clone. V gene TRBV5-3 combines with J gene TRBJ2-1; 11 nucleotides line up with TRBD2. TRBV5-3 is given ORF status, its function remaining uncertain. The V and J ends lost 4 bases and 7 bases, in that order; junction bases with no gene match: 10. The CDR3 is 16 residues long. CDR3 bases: TGTGCCAGAAGCAAAAAAGGGACTAGCGGAATTAATGAGCAGTTCTTC. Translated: CARSKKGTSGINEQFF.

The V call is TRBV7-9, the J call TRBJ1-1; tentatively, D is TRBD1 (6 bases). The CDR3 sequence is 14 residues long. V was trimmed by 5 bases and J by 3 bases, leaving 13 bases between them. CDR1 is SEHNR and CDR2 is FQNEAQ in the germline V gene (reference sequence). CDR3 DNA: TGTGCCAGCAGCCCGGGACACCCGGACACTGAAGCTTTCTTT. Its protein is CASSPGHPDTEAFF. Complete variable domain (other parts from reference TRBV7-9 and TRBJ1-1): DTGVSQNPRHKITKRGQNVTFRCDPISEHNRLYWYRQTLGQGPEFLTYFQNEAQLEKSRLLSDRFSAERPKGSFSTLEIQRTEQGDSAMYLCASSPGHPDTEAFFGQGTRLTVV.

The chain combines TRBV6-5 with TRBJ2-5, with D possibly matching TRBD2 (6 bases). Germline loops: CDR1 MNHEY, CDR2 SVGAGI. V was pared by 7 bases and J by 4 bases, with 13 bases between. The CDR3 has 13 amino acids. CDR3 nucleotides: TGTGCCAGCACCCCCGGGGGAAGAGAGACCCAGTACTTC. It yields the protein CASTPGGRETQYF.

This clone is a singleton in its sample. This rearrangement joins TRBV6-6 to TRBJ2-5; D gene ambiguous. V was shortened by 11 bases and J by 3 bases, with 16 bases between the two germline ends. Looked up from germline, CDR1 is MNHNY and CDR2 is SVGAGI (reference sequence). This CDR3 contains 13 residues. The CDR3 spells CAATGRSEETQYF. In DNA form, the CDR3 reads TGTGCCGCTACTGGGCGGTCCGAAGAGACCCAGTACTTC.

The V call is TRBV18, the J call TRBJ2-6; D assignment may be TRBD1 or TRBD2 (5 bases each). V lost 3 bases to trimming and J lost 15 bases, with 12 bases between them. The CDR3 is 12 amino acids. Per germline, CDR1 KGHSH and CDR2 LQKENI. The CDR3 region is CASSPRVGALTF. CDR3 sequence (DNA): TGTGCCAGCTCACCCCGGGTCGGGGCCCTGACTTTC.

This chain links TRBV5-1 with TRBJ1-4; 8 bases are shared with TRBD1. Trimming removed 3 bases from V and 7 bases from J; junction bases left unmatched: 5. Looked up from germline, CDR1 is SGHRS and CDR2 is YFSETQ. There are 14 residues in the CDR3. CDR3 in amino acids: CASSSGTGIEKLFF. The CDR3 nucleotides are TGCGCCAGCAGCTCCGGGACAGGCATTGAAAAACTGTTTTTT.

CDR3 bases: TGTGCCAGCAGCGGCCAATCGGGCACTGAAGCTTTCTTT. It is translated as CASSGQSGTEAFF. This chain links TRBV9 with TRBJ1-1, with D unclear. Germline CDR1 is SGDLS and CDR2 is YYNGEE. This CDR3 has 13 amino acids. V lost 3 bases and J lost 4, with 10 bases in between.

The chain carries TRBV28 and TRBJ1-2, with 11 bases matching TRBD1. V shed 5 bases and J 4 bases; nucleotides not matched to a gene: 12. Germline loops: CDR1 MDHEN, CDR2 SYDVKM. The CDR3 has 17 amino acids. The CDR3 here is CASSPSGTGGYGYGYTF. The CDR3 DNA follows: TGTGCCAGCAGTCCCTCGGGGACAGGGGGTTACGGCTATGGCTACACCTTC.

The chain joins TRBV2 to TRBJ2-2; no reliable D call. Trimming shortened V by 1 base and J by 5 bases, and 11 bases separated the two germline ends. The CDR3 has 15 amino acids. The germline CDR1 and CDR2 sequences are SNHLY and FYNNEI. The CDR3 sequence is CASSEVKGRTGELFF. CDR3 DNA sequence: TGTGCCAGCAGTGAAGTAAAGGGTAGGACCGGGGAGCTGTTTTTT.

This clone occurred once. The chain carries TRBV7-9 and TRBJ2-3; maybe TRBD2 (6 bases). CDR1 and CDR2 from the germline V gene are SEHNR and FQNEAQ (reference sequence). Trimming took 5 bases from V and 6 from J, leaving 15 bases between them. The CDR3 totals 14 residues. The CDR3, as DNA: TGTGCCAGCAGCCTCGCGGGGAGTTGGGATACGCAGTATTTT. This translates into CASSLAGSWDTQYF.

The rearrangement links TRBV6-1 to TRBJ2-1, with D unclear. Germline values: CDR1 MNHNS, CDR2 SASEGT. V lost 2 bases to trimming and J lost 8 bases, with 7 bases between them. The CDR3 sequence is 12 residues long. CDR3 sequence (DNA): TGTGCCAGCAGTGAATTCGGCGATGAGCAGTTCTTC. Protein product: CASSEFGDEQFF.

As DNA, the CDR3 is TGTGCCAGCAGCCAAGATCTCACAGGGGGCCAGCAGTACTTC. This sequence encodes CASSQDLTGGQQYF. This chain joins TRBV14 and TRBJ2-7, with TRBD1 matching over 9 bases. The germline V gene encodes CDR1 SGHDN and CDR2 FVKESK. The CDR3 is 14 amino acids. V was clipped by 0 bases and J by 8 bases; unmatched bases: 5.

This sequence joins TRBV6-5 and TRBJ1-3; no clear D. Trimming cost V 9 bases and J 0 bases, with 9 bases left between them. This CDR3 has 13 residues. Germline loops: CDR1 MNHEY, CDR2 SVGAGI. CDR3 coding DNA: TGTGCCAGTCGGTTGAGCTCTGGAAACACCATATATTTT. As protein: CASRLSSGNTIYF.

For the CDR3, the DNA is TGTGCCAGCTCGGGCAGCTCCTACGAGCAGTACTTC. Translated: CASSGSSYEQYF. The chain employs TRBV18 and TRBJ2-7; D is unclear. Germline V gene sequence: CDR1 KGHSH, CDR2 LQKENI. CDR3 length: 12 residues. The V end was cut by 6 bases, the J end by 0 bases, with 6 bases between.

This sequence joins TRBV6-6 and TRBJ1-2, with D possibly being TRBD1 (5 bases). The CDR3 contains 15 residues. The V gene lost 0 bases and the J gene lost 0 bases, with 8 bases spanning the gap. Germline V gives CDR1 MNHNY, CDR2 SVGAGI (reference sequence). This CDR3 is CASSYSAGSNYGYTF. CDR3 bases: TGTGCCAGCAGTTACTCGGCAGGGTCTAACTATGGCTACACCTTC.